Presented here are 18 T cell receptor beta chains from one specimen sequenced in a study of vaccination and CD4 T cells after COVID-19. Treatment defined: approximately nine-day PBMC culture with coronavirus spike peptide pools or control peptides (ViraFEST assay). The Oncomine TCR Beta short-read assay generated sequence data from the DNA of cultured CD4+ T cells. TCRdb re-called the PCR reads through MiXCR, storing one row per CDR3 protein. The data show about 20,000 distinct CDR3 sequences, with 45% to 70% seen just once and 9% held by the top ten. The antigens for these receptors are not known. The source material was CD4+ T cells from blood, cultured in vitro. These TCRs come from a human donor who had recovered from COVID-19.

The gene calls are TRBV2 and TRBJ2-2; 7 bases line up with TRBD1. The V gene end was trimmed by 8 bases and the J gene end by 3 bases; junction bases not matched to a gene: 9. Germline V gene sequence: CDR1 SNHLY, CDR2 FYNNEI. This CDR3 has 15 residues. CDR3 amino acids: CASGVGQFDTGELFF. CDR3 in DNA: TGTGCCAGCGGAGTGGGACAGTTTGACACCGGGGAGCTGTTTTTT.

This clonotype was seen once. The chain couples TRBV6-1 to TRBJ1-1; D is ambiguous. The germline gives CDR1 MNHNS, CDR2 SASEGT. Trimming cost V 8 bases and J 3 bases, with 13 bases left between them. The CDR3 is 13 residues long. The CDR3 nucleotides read TGTGCCAGCTTAACCAGGATGGACACTGAAGCTTTCTTT. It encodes CASLTRMDTEAFF.

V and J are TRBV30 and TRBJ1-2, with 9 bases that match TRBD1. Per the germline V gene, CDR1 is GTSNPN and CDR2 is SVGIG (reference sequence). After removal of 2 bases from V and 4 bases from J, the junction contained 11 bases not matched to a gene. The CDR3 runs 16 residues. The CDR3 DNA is TGTGCCTGGAGTCGATCTGATACAGGGGGCGGCTATGGCTACACCTTC. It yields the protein CAWSRSDTGGGYGYTF.

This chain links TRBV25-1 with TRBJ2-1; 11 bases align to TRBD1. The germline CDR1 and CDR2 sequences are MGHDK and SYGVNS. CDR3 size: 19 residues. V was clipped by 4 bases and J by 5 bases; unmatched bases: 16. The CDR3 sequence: CASSGTGGNGTVQNNEQFF. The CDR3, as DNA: TGTGCCAGCAGTGGGACAGGGGGCAACGGAACAGTACAGAACAATGAGCAGTTCTTC.

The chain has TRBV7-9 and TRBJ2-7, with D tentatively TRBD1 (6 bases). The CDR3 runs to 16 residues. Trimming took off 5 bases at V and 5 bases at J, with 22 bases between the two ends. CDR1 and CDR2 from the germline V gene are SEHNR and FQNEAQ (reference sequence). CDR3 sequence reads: CASSPGAWAGEHEQYF. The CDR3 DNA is TGTGCCAGCAGCCCTGGGGCGTGGGCAGGGGAACACGAGCAGTACTTC.

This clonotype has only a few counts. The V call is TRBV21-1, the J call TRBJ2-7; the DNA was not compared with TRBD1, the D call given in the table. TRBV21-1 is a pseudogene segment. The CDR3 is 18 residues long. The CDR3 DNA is TGTGCCAGCAGCAAAGCGTCGGGGGGGCCAGGGGGCATTTACGAGCAGTACTTC. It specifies CASSKASGGPGGIYEQYF.

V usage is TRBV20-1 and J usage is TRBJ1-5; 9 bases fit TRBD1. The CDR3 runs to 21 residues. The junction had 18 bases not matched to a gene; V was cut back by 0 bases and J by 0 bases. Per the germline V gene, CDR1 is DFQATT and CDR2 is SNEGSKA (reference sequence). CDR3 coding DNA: TGCAGTGCTAGAGATAGTGGGACAGGGAGTATAAGTGACGTTAGCAATCAGCCCCAGCATTTT. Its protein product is CSARDSGTGSISDVSNQPQHF.

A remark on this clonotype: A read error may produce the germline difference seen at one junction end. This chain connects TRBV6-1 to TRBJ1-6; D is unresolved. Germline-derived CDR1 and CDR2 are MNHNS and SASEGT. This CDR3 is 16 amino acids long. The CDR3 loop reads CASREGMGNGNSPLHF. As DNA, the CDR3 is TGTGCCAGCAGGGAAGGGATGGGCAATGGGAATTCACCCCTCCACTTT.

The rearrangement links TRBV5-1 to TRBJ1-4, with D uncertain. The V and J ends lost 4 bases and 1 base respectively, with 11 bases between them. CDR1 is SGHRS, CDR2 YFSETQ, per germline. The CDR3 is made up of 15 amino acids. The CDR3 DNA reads TGCGCCAGCAGCCTGGGTGGGAGAACTAATGAAAAACTGTTTTTT. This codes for CASSLGGRTNEKLFF.

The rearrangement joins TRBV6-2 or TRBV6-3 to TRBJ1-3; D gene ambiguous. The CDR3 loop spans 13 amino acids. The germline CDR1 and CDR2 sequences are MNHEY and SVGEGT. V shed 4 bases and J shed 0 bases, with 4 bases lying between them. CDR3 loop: CASSSFSGNTIYF. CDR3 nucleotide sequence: TGTGCCAGCAGTTCCTTCTCTGGAAACACCATATATTTT.

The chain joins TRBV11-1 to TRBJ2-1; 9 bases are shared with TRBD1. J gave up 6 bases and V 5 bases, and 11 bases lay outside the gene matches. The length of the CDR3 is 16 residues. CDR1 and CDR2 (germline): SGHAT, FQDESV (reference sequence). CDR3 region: CASSPSTGGRANEQFF. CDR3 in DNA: TGTGCCAGCAGCCCATCGACAGGGGGACGTGCCAATGAGCAGTTCTTC.

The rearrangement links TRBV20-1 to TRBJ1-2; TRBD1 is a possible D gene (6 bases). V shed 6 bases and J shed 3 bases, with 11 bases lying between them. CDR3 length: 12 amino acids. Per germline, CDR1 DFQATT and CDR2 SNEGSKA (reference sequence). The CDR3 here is CSARQDDYGYTF. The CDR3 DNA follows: TGCAGTGCGCGACAGGACGACTATGGCTACACCTTC.

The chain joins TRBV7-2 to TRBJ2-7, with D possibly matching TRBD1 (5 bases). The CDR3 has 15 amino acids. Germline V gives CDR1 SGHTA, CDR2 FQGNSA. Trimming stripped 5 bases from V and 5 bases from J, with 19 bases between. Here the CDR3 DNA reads TGTGCCAGCAGCCCGAGGACACCCAGCAGGGACGAGCAGTACTTC. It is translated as CASSPRTPSRDEQYF.

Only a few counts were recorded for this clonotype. CDR3 sequence reads: CASRRLAASYEQYF. The CDR3 bases are TGTGCCAGCAGGAGGCTAGCGGCCTCCTACGAGCAGTACTTC. The rearrangement links TRBV2 to TRBJ2-7; the match to TRBD2 covers 7 bases. The CDR3 covers 14 residues. V gave up 6 bases and J gave up 0 bases; unmatched junction bases: 5. The germline CDR1 and CDR2 sequences are SNHLY and FYNNEI.

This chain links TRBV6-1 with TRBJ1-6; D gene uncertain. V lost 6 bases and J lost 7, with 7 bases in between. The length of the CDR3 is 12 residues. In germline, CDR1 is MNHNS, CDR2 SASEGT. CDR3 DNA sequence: TGTGCCAGCAGCACCCTCAATTCACCCCTCCACTTT. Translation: CASSTLNSPLHF.

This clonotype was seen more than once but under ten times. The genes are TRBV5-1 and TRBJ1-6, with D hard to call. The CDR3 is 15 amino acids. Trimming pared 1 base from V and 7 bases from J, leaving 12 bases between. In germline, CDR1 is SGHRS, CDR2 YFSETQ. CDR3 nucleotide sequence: TGCGCCAGCAGCTTGTTCTGGGGTAGCAATTCACCCCTCCACTTT. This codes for CASSLFWGSNSPLHF.

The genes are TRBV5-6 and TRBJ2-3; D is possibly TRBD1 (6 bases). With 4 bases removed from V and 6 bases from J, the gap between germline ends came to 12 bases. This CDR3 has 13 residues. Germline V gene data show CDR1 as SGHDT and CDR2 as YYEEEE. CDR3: CASSPDSLDTQYF. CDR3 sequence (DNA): TGTGCCAGCAGCCCGGACAGCCTGGATACGCAGTATTTT. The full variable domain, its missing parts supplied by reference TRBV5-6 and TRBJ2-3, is DAGVTQSPTHLIKTRGQQVTLRCSPKSGHDTVSWYQQALGQGPQFIFQYYEEEERQRGNFPDRFSGHQFPNYSSELNVNALLLGDSALYLCASSPDSLDTQYFGPGTRLTVL.

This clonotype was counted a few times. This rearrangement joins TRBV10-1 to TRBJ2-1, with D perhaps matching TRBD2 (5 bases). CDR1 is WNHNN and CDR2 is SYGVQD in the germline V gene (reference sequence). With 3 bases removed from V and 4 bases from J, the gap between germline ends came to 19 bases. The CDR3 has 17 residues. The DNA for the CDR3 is TGCGCCAGCAGTGAAATCACTGGACTTTTTGGTTACAATGAGCAGTTCTTC. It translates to CASSEITGLFGYNEQFF.